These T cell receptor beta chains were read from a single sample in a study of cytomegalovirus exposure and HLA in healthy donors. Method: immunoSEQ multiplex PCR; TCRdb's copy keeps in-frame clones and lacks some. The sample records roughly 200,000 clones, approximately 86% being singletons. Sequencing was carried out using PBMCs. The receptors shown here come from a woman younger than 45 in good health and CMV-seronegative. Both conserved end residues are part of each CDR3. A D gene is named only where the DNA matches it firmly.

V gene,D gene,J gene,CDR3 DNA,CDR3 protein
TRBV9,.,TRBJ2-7,TGTGCCAGCAGCGTAGCCAGGGGTTGCGAGCAGTACTTC,CASSVARGCEQYF
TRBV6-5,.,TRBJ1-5,TGTGCCAGCAGTTATCCATATCAGCCCCAGCATTTT,CASSYPYQPQHF
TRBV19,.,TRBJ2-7,TGTGCCAGTAGTATCACATTCCTTTACGAGCAGTACTTC,CASSITFLYEQYF
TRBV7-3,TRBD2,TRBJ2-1,TGTGCCAGCAGCCCCACTTTTAGCGGGGGAGTTGGTGAGCAGTTCTTC,CASSPTFSGGVGEQFF
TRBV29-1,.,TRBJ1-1,TGCAGCGTTAGGGGGGGTGGGAGGAGAGCTTTCTTT,CSVRGGGRRAFF
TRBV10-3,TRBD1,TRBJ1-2,TGTGCCATCAGTGAGCGACAGGGTATTAACTATGGCTACACCTTC,CAISERQGINYGYTF
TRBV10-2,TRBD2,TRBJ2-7,TGCGCCAGCAGGCTGACTAGCGGGTCCCACGAGCAGTACTTC,CASRLTSGSHEQYF
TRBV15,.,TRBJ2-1,TGTGCCACCAGCAGAGATCTCCGAGGGCCGTACAATGAGCAGTTCTTC,CATSRDLRGPYNEQFF
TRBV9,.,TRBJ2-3,TGTGCCAGCAGCAAGGGGCTAGCGATGGATACGCAGTATTTT,CASSKGLAMDTQYF
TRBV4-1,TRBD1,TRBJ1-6,TGCGCCAGCAGCAAGACAGGGGATCCCTATAATTCACCCCTCCACTTT,CASSKTGDPYNSPLHF
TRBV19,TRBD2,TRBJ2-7,TGTGCCAGTAGTGTCGGGGGGGCAAACGAGCAGTACTTC,CASSVGGANEQYF